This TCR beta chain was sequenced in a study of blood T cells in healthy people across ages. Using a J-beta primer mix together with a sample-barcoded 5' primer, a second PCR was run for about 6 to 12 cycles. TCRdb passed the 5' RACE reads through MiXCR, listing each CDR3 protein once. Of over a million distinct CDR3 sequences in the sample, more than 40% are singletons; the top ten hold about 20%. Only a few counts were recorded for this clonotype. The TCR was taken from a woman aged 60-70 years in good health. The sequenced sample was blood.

In DNA, the CDR3 is TGCAGCGTTGAGGGCGTCAGGGAGGACGGTAAAGAGACCCAGTACTTC. Amino acids: CSVEGVREDGKETQYF. This chain connects TRBV29-1 to TRBJ2-5; a possible D gene is TRBD2 (6 bases). CDR1 and CDR2 from the germline V gene are SQVTM and ANQGSEA. CDR3 size: 16 residues. Trimming removed 3 bases at V and 3 bases at J, with 20 bases between.